This record covers a single T cell receptor beta chain. Its specificity is unknown. Germline lookup yields CDR1 SGHDT and CDR2 YYEEEE. The CDR3 is 14 residues long. The V and J ends lost 0 bases and 10 bases, in that order; junction bases with no gene match: 5. This sample stems from a study of beta chain features in type 1 diabetes. Whole-study context: Cell yields, age and gender were similar between patients and healthy donors.

What was sequenced were expressed TCRB transcripts, since all of the isolated RNA had been reverse transcribed. Only in-frame clones appear in the TCRdb table, and some are missing; sequencing was by immunoSEQ multiplex PCR. Of about 260,000 clones in the sample, around 21% were seen once. Study findings and constraints: Patients with Type 1 diabetes showed moderately but significantly shorter TCRB CDR3s in all four CD4+ subsets. Any HLA type influence on TCRB rearrangement was left unresolved here. PCR, the amplification step, might favor shorter templates, equally in patients and controls.

CD4+ naive, central memory, regulatory and stem cell-like memory cells were sorted via CD45RO/CCR7/CD25/CD127/CD95/CD27. Sequenced sample: naive CD4+ T cells from blood. The clonotype was recovered from a woman between 40 and 55 years old with type 1 diabetes. This sequence joins TRBV5-6 and TRBJ2-1, with 9 bases aligning to TRBD1. CDR3 protein: CASSLGTGVNEQFF. In nucleotides, the CDR3 is TGTGCCAGCAGCTTGGGGACAGGGGTAAACGAGCAGTTCTTC. Full variable domain (missing parts from reference TRBV5-6 and TRBJ2-1): DAGVTQSPTHLIKTRGQQVTLRCSPKSGHDTVSWYQQALGQGPQFIFQYYEEEERQRGNFPDRFSGHQFPNYSSELNVNALLLGDSALYLCASSLGTGVNEQFFGPGTRLTVL.